The present TCR beta chain was sequenced within a study of CD8 T cells in ankylosing spondylitis. TCRdb ran MiXCR on the 5' RACE reads and lists one entry per CDR3 protein. The table shows a few hundred thousand distinct CDR3 sequences, with about 7% occurring only once. Regarding the study as a whole: Clones linked to disease were reported to show significant enrichment in matched ankylosing spondylitis synovial fluid. What appeared characteristic of ankylosing spondylitis blood was a TCR beta motif of eight highly homologous variants.

In its sample, this clonotype was seen many times. What it binds is unknown. Germline V gives CDR1 MDHEN, CDR2 SYDVKM. Deletions cut 2 bases from V and 6 bases from J, with 17 bases between. The CDR3 sequence is 16 residues long. The rearrangement links TRBV28 to TRBJ2-1; TRBD2 might be the D (5 bases). The sample consisted of blood, either unsorted or a sorted T cell fraction (not recorded which). The receptor was isolated from a male donor with ankylosing spondylitis. The CDR3 protein is CASSLLALLPGNEQFF. The CDR3 coding sequence is TGTGCCAGCAGTTTACTAGCCCTACTCCCAGGCAATGAGCAGTTCTTC.